In its sample, the clone carrying this T cell receptor (beta chain) was seen many times. What it binds is not known. TCRdb re-called the 5' RACE reads through MiXCR, storing one row per CDR3 protein. In the table there are about 40,000 distinct CDR3 sequences, roughly 5.5% of which are singletons. The sample comes from a study of spatial heterogeneity in lung cancer. About the research overall: On average, each unique TCR and UMI combination appeared more than ten times in raw reads.

Time point noted: sample taken at primary tumor resection. Unsorted tumor, nontumor lung tissue or cryopreserved PBMC supplied the whole RNA. The 60 to 80 donors had untreated early-stage non-small cell lung cancer. The study, taken as a whole, reports: Circulating ubiquitous expanded tumor TCRs were observed more frequently at resection than at follow-up.

Trimming removed 6 bases from V and 0 bases from J; junction bases left unmatched: 14. The CDR3 runs to 18 residues. Germline V CDR1 and CDR2: MNHNS, SASEGT. The TCR originated in a female donor with early-stage non-small cell lung cancer. The rearrangement joins TRBV6-1 to TRBJ1-3, with 7 bases matching TRBD1. This material consisted of PBMCs, taken at surgery. Here the CDR3 reads CASRLGDSVTSSGNTIYF. DNA of the CDR3: TGTGCCAGCAGGTTAGGGGACAGCGTTACAAGCTCTGGAAACACCATATATTTT.